This T cell receptor (beta chain) came from a study of Graves' ophthalmopathy and Graves' hyperthyroidism (dated by TCRdb to 2016 to 2018). For context, the study as a whole: Peripheral blood samples were taken at the time of initial diagnosis, before any treatment was given. To tell Graves' ophthalmopathy apart from Graves' hyperthyroidism, and to predict which patients would progress to ophthalmopathy, the study relied on TCR beta repertoire signatures. In total, approximately 130 blood samples were TCR-sequenced: around 42 ophthalmopathy, roughly 77 hyperthyroidism and about 17 hyperthyroidism-to-ophthalmopathy patients. To explore V-J signatures distinguishing ophthalmopathy from hyperthyroidism, a discovery set of approximately 100 patients (around 44 ophthalmopathy, over 55 stable hyperthyroidism) was enrolled. An independent validation cohort comprised roughly 20 hyperthyroidism patients and 15 to 17 patients who later progressed from hyperthyroidism to ophthalmopathy. In about six hyperthyroidism patients, the T-cell repertoire of thyroid tissue was compared with the T-cell repertoire of blood. Once sampling was done, hyperthyroidism patients were given methimazole at a starting dose of 30 mg daily, while ophthalmopathy patients were given high-dose intravenous methylprednisolone.

The cysteine opens and the phenylalanine closes a CDR3 of 12 amino acids. Of the read, only the CDR3 DNA is kept; its 36 bases are in frame from base 1. The junction shows trimming of 4 bases on V and 6 bases on J, plus 8 bases between the germline ends. CDR1 and CDR2 are read off the germline V gene as KGHDR and SFDVKD. For this clonotype: Its antigen remains undetermined. Base qualities are not recorded, but no much larger clone differs from it by a single base.

Ophthalmopathy patients had moderately to severely active disease, Clinical Activity Score of at least 3, NOSPECS grade of at least 4, and disease duration under 3 months. Patients with other autoimmune diseases, uncontrolled infections, pregnancy or lactation were excluded. Diagnosis relied on clinical symptoms, serum thyroxine, TRAb, thyroid ultrasound and orbital computed tomography. PBMCs were isolated from 7.5 to 10 ml of fresh peripheral blood by Ficoll-Paque density gradient centrifugation. Total RNA was extracted with Trizol reagent and quality-checked on an Agilent 2100 Bioanalyzer. For repertoire sequencing, TCR beta CDR3 regions were amplified from RNA transcripts. The first round was an RT-PCR using HTBI primers with the Qiagen OneStep RT-PCR kit, and this first round was followed by a second-round multiplex PCR, then size selection and purification. Sequencing of the libraries was carried out on an Illumina HiSeq2000 in paired-end mode with 100 bp reads. Per the original workflow: Reads were processed with SOAPnuke, discarding reads with adapters, uncalled bases, mean Phred below 15, or no exact constant-primer or identifier match. COPE v1.2.5 was used to merge high-quality paired reads. Unique nucleotide sequences were defined as clonotypes and aligned to IMGT TRB V, D and J references using MiTCR v1.1. Only V-J combinations with frequency above 0.0001 were analysed, covering approximately 99% of repertoires. For each V-J combination, a TCR clonal expansion and chaos score was defined as the ratio of F50 clonal expansion to chaos observed in the TCRdist matrix. Welch's t-statistics and random forest were used to reduce features to approximately 13 V-J combinations, which were fed into a naive Bayes classifier. Thyroid-blood repertoire similarity was quantified with the Morisita-Horn index. TCRdb itself trimmed the public reads at Q25 with fastp, ran MiXCR and retained productive beta chains. For every CDR3 protein sequence, its rows merge into one entry that carries the most common genes and DNA. For this entry, the V and J calls and clone size follow TCRdb and not the study's own pipeline. Across this sample there are roughly 220,000 distinct CDR3 sequences, with 45% to 55% seen only once. In total, the top ten clones hold roughly half of the sample.

On the study overall, not on this receptor specifically: In validation, the model predicted ophthalmopathy progression with more than 70% sensitivity and 72% to 80% specificity; fewer than 15 predicted patients were CT-confirmed with GO in a median of around 6.5 months. Most expanded thyroid clonotypes with a frequency above 0.001 also appeared in blood, which suggests that blood repertoires may reflect the immune response in the thyroid. Sample size was not predetermined statistically, and investigators were not blinded to group allocation. Ophthalmopathy was separated from stable hyperthyroidism by the 13-signature model with about 88% sensitivity and around 81% specificity in cross-validation and with 80%/75% in the test set.

The receptor's source is an adult man with Graves' ophthalmopathy. Recombination connected TRBV24-1 to TRBJ1-1; the D region possibly corresponds to TRBD1 (5 bases align). Sequencing was done on a sample of peripheral blood. CDR3 reads: CATSDQGAEAFF. The DNA is as follows: TGTGCCACCAGTGACCAGGGAGCTGAAGCTTTCTTT.